These 10 T cell receptor beta chains were sequenced from one sample in a study of T cell responses to AZD1222 COVID-19 vaccine. Assay: immunoSEQ multiplex PCR; the TCRdb copy retains only in-frame clones and omits some. The profile shows about 120,000 clones, 85% to 95% of them singletons. The material sequenced was peripheral blood, taken on day 0 of AZD1222 vaccination. The receptors here all came from an adult in good health.

V usage is TRBV27 and J usage is TRBJ1-1; 8 bases agree with TRBD1. Germline values: CDR1 MNHEY, CDR2 SMNVEV (reference sequence). This CDR3 is built from 14 residues. Unmatched junction bases numbered 7, after V lost 6 bases and J lost 4 bases. The CDR3 reads CASSQGASGTEAFF. The CDR3 DNA reads TGTGCCAGCAGCCAGGGGGCGTCGGGCACTGAAGCTTTCTTT.

The chain is built from TRBV5-4 and TRBJ1-2, with D tentatively TRBD1 (6 bases). The CDR3 consists of 15 residues. Germline V lookup: CDR1 SGHNT, CDR2 YYREEE (reference sequence). Trimming cost V 0 bases and J 0 bases, with 9 bases left between them. The CDR3 sequence: CASSLGSGANYGYTF. CDR3 coding DNA: TGTGCCAGCAGCTTGGGTTCAGGGGCTAACTATGGCTACACCTTC. The full variable domain, its missing parts supplied by reference TRBV5-4 and TRBJ1-2, is ETGVTQSPTHLIKTRGQQVTLRCSSQSGHNTVSWYQQALGQGPQFIFQYYREEENGRGNFPPRFSGLQFPNYSSELNVNALELDDSALYLCASSLGSGANYGYTFGSGTRLTVV.

The V and J genes are TRBV15 and TRBJ2-2; D not resolved. The CDR3 runs 13 residues. The germline CDR1 and CDR2 sequences are LNHNV and YYDKDF (reference sequence). V shed 1 base and J shed 6 bases, with 6 bases lying between them. CDR3: CATSRGRAGELFF. The CDR3, as DNA: TGTGCCACCAGCAGAGGTAGAGCCGGGGAGCTGTTTTTT.

The chain links TRBV30 to TRBJ1-1; D uncertain. With 0 bases removed from V and 0 bases from J, the gap between germline ends came to 8 bases. CDR3 length: 14 amino acids. CDR1 is GTSNPN and CDR2 is SVGIG in the germline V gene (reference sequence). CDR3 sequence reads: CAWSVLILNTEAFF. CDR3 in DNA: TGTGCCTGGAGTGTTCTAATTTTGAACACTGAAGCTTTCTTT.

This chain joins TRBV5-4 and TRBJ2-7; no reliable D call. This CDR3 has 14 amino acids. Germline CDR1 SGHNT, CDR2 YYREEE (reference sequence). Trimming took off 4 bases at V and 3 bases at J, with 14 bases between the two ends. The CDR3 sequence: CASSPGLDLYEQYV. The CDR3 DNA follows: TGTGCCAGCAGCCCTGGTTTGGACCTCTACGAGCAGTACGTC.

V gene TRBV7-9 combines with J gene TRBJ1-3; D is unclear. Between the trimmed V and J ends, which lost 5 bases and 11 bases, there was a span of 13 bases. The CDR3 extends over 12 amino acids. Germline V gene lookup returns CDR1 SEHNR and CDR2 FQNEAQ (reference sequence). CDR3 sequence: CASSAGRGSIYF. Written as DNA, the CDR3 is TGTGCCAGCAGCGCCGGGCGGGGTTCCATATATTTT.

This sequence joins TRBV21-1 and TRBJ2-7; the table names TRBD1, a call not compared with the DNA. TRBV21-1 is termed a pseudogene. The CDR3 is made up of 17 amino acids. This chain's CDR3 is CASSTLQGPNPSYEQYV. CDR3 bases: TGTGCCAGCAGCACCTTACAGGGGCCAAACCCCTCCTACGAGCAGTACGTC.

The V gene is TRBV28, the J gene TRBJ2-7; D is possibly TRBD1 or TRBD2 (7 bases each). From germline, CDR1 is MDHEN and CDR2 SYDVKM. Trimming pared 7 bases from V and 0 bases from J, leaving 16 bases between. CDR3 length: 15 residues. The CDR3 loop is CASTSGGVSSYEQYV. The CDR3 coding sequence is TGTGCCAGCACCTCAGGGGGGGTAAGCTCCTACGAGCAGTACGTC.

The chain links TRBV10-3 to TRBJ2-3, with TRBD2 as a possible D gene (6 bases). This CDR3 is 16 amino acids long. V gave up 0 bases and J gave up 4 bases, with 14 bases separating them. Germline CDR1 and CDR2: ENHRY and SYGVKD. CDR3 loop: CAISESVGRIPDTQYF. The CDR3 DNA is TGTGCCATCAGTGAGTCGGTCGGGAGAATCCCAGATACGCAGTATTTT.

The chain couples TRBV2 to TRBJ1-1, with TRBD1 matching over 9 bases. Germline V gene sequence: CDR1 SNHLY, CDR2 FYNNEI. The CDR3 loop spans 16 amino acids. V was pared by 6 bases and J by 1 base, with 9 bases of the junction left unmatched. CDR3 protein: CASRDPRTGANTEAFF. CDR3 DNA: TGTGCCAGCAGAGACCCGCGGACAGGGGCGAACACTGAAGCTTTCTTT.